This T cell receptor (beta chain) was retrieved from a study of blood T cell repertoires in COVID-19. Trimming took off 5 bases at V and 5 bases at J, with 17 bases between the two ends. CDR1 is KGHSH, CDR2 LQKENI, per germline. The CDR3 has 15 residues. Assay used: immunoSEQ multiplex PCR; TCRdb lists only in-frame clones, some missing. Of about 180,000 clones listed, about nine tenths are singletons. The sequenced material came from peripheral blood. The J gene is TRBJ2-3, the V gene TRBV18; a weak D match, TRBD2 (5 bases). The receptor comes from a man between 18 and 29 years old who had recovered from COVID-19. DNA for the CDR3: TGTGCCAGCTCATTAACGAGACTACCTGGAGATACGCAGTATTTT. Translated: CASSLTRLPGDTQYF.